This T cell receptor (beta chain) was recovered during a study of shared clonotypes between healthy human individuals. On the study more broadly: The composition of the donors was two women and a few men aged 18 to 49. Study-level points and caveats: It was the few donors that limited the genetic and exposure-history diversity represented.

With 5 bases removed from V and 4 bases from J, the gap between germline ends came to 14 bases. CDR1 WNHNN and CDR2 SYGVQD come from the germline V gene (reference sequence). The CDR3 is 15 residues long. At a deep level, the assay was run. This table comes from immunoSEQ multiplex PCR, and its TCRdb copy is limited to in-frame clones, with some not included. The profile shows about 530,000 clones, 75% to 80% of them singletons. Note on this clone: Its antigen is not known.

This sequence originates from a woman aged 40 to 50 in good health. Some clones in this sample may be carry-over from other donors' samples. This chain uses TRBV10-1 with TRBJ2-2, with D possibly TRBD2 on 5 matching bases. The sequenced sample consisted of PBMCs. CDR3 sequence reads: CASSLSYGVTGELFF. As DNA, the CDR3 is TGCGCCAGCAGTCTAAGTTACGGGGTCACCGGGGAGCTGTTTTTT.